Listed below are T cell receptor beta chains from one sample, sequenced in a study of Ad26.COV2.S vaccination and SARS-CoV-2 variants. The data were produced by immunoSEQ multiplex PCR, yet TCRdb's version contains in-frame clones alone and is incomplete. This sample yields around 300,000 clones, of which about 89% are seen a single time; about 4.6% belongs to the top ten. The specimen was peripheral blood, collected in a trial of Ad26.COV2.S vaccine versus placebo. These receptors all come from a person between 18 and 65 years old who received the Ad26.COV2.S COVID-19 vaccine or a placebo. Each CDR3 is given with its conserved first and last residue. D genes are given only for firm matches. Expanded clones are given a class, and other clones once, few, many or no size at all.

abundance: -; v_gene: TRBV4-1; d_gene: TRBD1; j_gene: TRBJ1-4; CDR3nt: TGCGCCAGCAGCCAGAACGACAGGGAGCGTGAAAAACTGTTTTTT; CDR3aa: CASSQNDREREKLFF
abundance: -; v_gene: TRBV18; d_gene: TRBD1; j_gene: TRBJ2-7; CDR3nt: TGTGCCAGCTCACCACTTAGGACAGGGGCCGCCGGTATGTACGAGCAGTACTTC; CDR3aa: CASSPLRTGAAGMYEQYF
abundance: -; v_gene: TRBV2; d_gene: TRBD2; j_gene: TRBJ2-2; CDR3nt: TGTGCCAGCGGGGGACTAGCGGGAGGCCCGAACACCGGGGAGCTGTTTTTT; CDR3aa: CASGGLAGGPNTGELFF
abundance: -; v_gene: TRBV9; d_gene: TRBD2; j_gene: TRBJ2-1; CDR3nt: TGTGCCAGCAGCGTACCCGTTGACGAGACTAGCAGAGGGGAGCAGTTCTTC; CDR3aa: CASSVPVDETSRGEQFF
abundance: -; v_gene: TRBV6-2/TRBV6-3; d_gene: -; j_gene: TRBJ2-7; CDR3nt: TGTGCCAGCAGTTCTAGCTTATCCTACGAGCAGTACTTC; CDR3aa: CASSSSLSYEQYF
abundance: -; v_gene: TRBV4-2; d_gene: -; j_gene: TRBJ2-7; CDR3nt: TGTGCCAGCAGCCAAGATCGGCTCTACGAGCAGTACTTC; CDR3aa: CASSQDRLYEQYF
abundance: few; v_gene: TRBV5-1; d_gene: TRBD1; j_gene: TRBJ2-3; CDR3nt: TGCGCCAGCAGCTTGGGGACAGGGATGGTGTCGGATACGCAGTATTTT; CDR3aa: CASSLGTGMVSDTQYF
abundance: once; v_gene: TRBV18; d_gene: -; j_gene: TRBJ1-5; CDR3nt: TGTGCCAGCTCAGAGGGGTTAGTAGAGCCCCAGCATTTT; CDR3aa: CASSEGLVEPQHF
abundance: -; v_gene: TRBV28; d_gene: -; j_gene: TRBJ1-4; CDR3nt: TGTGCCAGCAGTTTAGTCCCCATATGGGGCACTAATGAAAAACTGTTTTTT; CDR3aa: CASSLVPIWGTNEKLFF
abundance: -; v_gene: TRBV29-1; d_gene: TRBD1; j_gene: TRBJ2-5; CDR3nt: TGCAGCGTTGATCCGGACAGGAAAGGCGCCCAGTACTTC; CDR3aa: CSVDPDRKGAQYF
abundance: -; v_gene: TRBV6-1; d_gene: -; j_gene: TRBJ2-7; CDR3nt: TGTGCCAGCAGTGAAGACAGAGAGACCTACGAGCAGTACTTC; CDR3aa: CASSEDRETYEQYF
abundance: -; v_gene: TRBV12-3/TRBV12-4; d_gene: -; j_gene: TRBJ1-1; CDR3nt: TGTGCCAGCAGTGGGACCGCGAACACTGAAGCTTTCTTT; CDR3aa: CASSGTANTEAFF
abundance: -; v_gene: TRBV5-1; d_gene: TRBD2; j_gene: TRBJ2-7; CDR3nt: TGCGCCAGCAGCTTAGCGGGAGGGGACGAGCAGTACTTC; CDR3aa: CASSLAGGDEQYF
abundance: few; v_gene: TRBV5-4; d_gene: -; j_gene: TRBJ1-6; CDR3nt: TGTGCCAGCAGCTTTGCGTCCTGGACAGAAATATCACCCCTCCACTTT; CDR3aa: CASSFASWTEISPLHF
abundance: -; v_gene: TRBV18; d_gene: -; j_gene: TRBJ2-2; CDR3nt: TGTGCCAGCTCAACAGGGACGCAGGACGGGGAGCTGTTTTTT; CDR3aa: CASSTGTQDGELFF
abundance: -; v_gene: TRBV12-5; d_gene: TRBD2; j_gene: TRBJ2-1; CDR3nt: TGTGCTAGTGGTTCCCCGGGACTAGCGGGGCACAATGAGCAGTTCTTC; CDR3aa: CASGSPGLAGHNEQFF
abundance: -; v_gene: TRBV6-1; d_gene: -; j_gene: TRBJ1-5; CDR3nt: TGTGCCAGCAGTGAAGATTGGATTAGCAATCAGCCCCAGCATTTT; CDR3aa: CASSEDWISNQPQHF
abundance: -; v_gene: TRBV11-1; d_gene: -; j_gene: TRBJ2-7; CDR3nt: TGTGCCAGCAGCCCTGGGCAGTACTTC; CDR3aa: CASSPGQYF
abundance: few; v_gene: TRBV3-1/TRBV3-2; d_gene: -; j_gene: TRBJ1-2; CDR3nt: TGTGCCAGCAGCCAGGGGTACTATGGCTACACCTTC; CDR3aa: CASSQGYYGYTF
abundance: -; v_gene: TRBV3-1/TRBV3-2; d_gene: TRBD1; j_gene: TRBJ1-2; CDR3nt: TGTGCCAGCAGCCAAGATCTGGGGGACAGGGGCTATGGCTACACCTTC; CDR3aa: CASSQDLGDRGYGYTF
abundance: -; v_gene: TRBV29-1; d_gene: -; j_gene: TRBJ1-2; CDR3nt: TGCAGCGTTGAAGATAACGGCTACACCTTC; CDR3aa: CSVEDNGYTF
abundance: -; v_gene: TRBV6-5; d_gene: -; j_gene: TRBJ1-2; CDR3nt: TGTGCCAGCTGGATTGGGGGGAGTACCTATGGCTACACCTTC; CDR3aa: CASWIGGSTYGYTF
abundance: -; v_gene: TRBV2; d_gene: -; j_gene: TRBJ1-4; CDR3nt: TGTGCCAGCGGCCAAGAAAAACTGTTTTTT; CDR3aa: CASGQEKLFF
abundance: -; v_gene: TRBV6-5; d_gene: -; j_gene: TRBJ1-3; CDR3nt: TGTGCCAGCAGTTACTCTGCTGGGGGCACAGGAAACACCATATATTTT; CDR3aa: CASSYSAGGTGNTIYF
abundance: -; v_gene: TRBV14; d_gene: TRBD2; j_gene: TRBJ2-1; CDR3nt: TGTGCCAGCAGCCTGGGACTAGCGCCCGGTGAGCAGTTCTTC; CDR3aa: CASSLGLAPGEQFF
abundance: -; v_gene: TRBV4-2; d_gene: -; j_gene: TRBJ2-7; CDR3nt: TGTGCCAGCAGCCAAGAAATGGCAGTATCCTACGAGCAGTACTTC; CDR3aa: CASSQEMAVSYEQYF
abundance: -; v_gene: TRBV14; d_gene: -; j_gene: TRBJ1-1; CDR3nt: TGTGCCAGCAGCCAAGTTTCCGGACCACAAGCTTTCTTT; CDR3aa: CASSQVSGPQAFF
abundance: many; v_gene: TRBV2; d_gene: -; j_gene: TRBJ2-2; CDR3nt: TGTGCCAGCAGTGACCCCGGGACAATTAACACCGGGGAGCTGTTTTTT; CDR3aa: CASSDPGTINTGELFF
abundance: -; v_gene: TRBV2; d_gene: TRBD2; j_gene: TRBJ2-3; CDR3nt: TGTGCCAGCAGGGTAATAGCGGGGGTTACAGATACGCAGTATTTT; CDR3aa: CASRVIAGVTDTQYF
abundance: -; v_gene: TRBV9; d_gene: -; j_gene: TRBJ2-2; CDR3nt: TGTGCCAGCAGCGTGTGGGAAAACACCGGGGAGCTGTTTTTT; CDR3aa: CASSVWENTGELFF
abundance: -; v_gene: TRBV12-3/TRBV12-4; d_gene: -; j_gene: TRBJ2-3; CDR3nt: TGTGCCAGCAGTTTGTCGGCGCGAGTCACGCAGTATTTT; CDR3aa: CASSLSARVTQYF
abundance: -; v_gene: TRBV5-6; d_gene: -; j_gene: TRBJ1-2; CDR3nt: TGTGCCAGCAGCTTGTATCGGTCTTCTAACTATGGCTACACCTTC; CDR3aa: CASSLYRSSNYGYTF
abundance: -; v_gene: TRBV9; d_gene: TRBD2; j_gene: TRBJ2-1; CDR3nt: TGTGCCAGCAGCGTAGAGAGCGGGATCTTCCCCTACAATGAGCAGTTCTTC; CDR3aa: CASSVESGIFPYNEQFF
abundance: -; v_gene: TRBV18; d_gene: -; j_gene: TRBJ1-4; CDR3nt: TGTGCCAGCTCAACTACAGGGCCAACTAATGAAAAACTGTTTTTT; CDR3aa: CASSTTGPTNEKLFF
abundance: -; v_gene: TRBV5-1; d_gene: -; j_gene: TRBJ2-2; CDR3nt: TGCGCCAGCAGCTTACAGGGATCCGGGGAGCTGTTTTTT; CDR3aa: CASSLQGSGELFF
abundance: -; v_gene: TRBV5-1; d_gene: -; j_gene: TRBJ2-1; CDR3nt: TGCGCCAGCAGCTTGGGTAGCTCCTACAATGAGCAGTTCTTC; CDR3aa: CASSLGSSYNEQFF
abundance: few; v_gene: TRBV19; d_gene: -; j_gene: TRBJ1-5; CDR3nt: TGTGCCAGTAGTTTGGGGGTTAGCAATCAGCCCCAGCATTTT; CDR3aa: CASSLGVSNQPQHF
abundance: few; v_gene: TRBV28; d_gene: TRBD2; j_gene: TRBJ2-1; CDR3nt: TGTGCCAGCAGTTTATACGGGCGGGAGGGTCGCCCTGAGCAGTTCTTC; CDR3aa: CASSLYGREGRPEQFF
abundance: many; v_gene: TRBV18; d_gene: TRBD1; j_gene: TRBJ1-2; CDR3nt: TGTGCCAGCTCACCCCGGGACAGTCGGTATGGCTACACCTTC; CDR3aa: CASSPRDSRYGYTF
abundance: -; v_gene: TRBV2; d_gene: -; j_gene: TRBJ1-2; CDR3nt: TGTGCCAGCAGTGAAGCGGGGACCTCTATTATCTATGGCTACACCTTC; CDR3aa: CASSEAGTSIIYGYTF
abundance: -; v_gene: TRBV5-1; d_gene: TRBD1; j_gene: TRBJ1-3; CDR3nt: TGCGCCAGCAGCTTGGTTGCCGGGACAGGGACTCTGGTGGGAAACACCATATATTTT; CDR3aa: CASSLVAGTGTLVGNTIYF
abundance: few; v_gene: TRBV5-5; d_gene: TRBD1; j_gene: TRBJ1-1; CDR3nt: TGTGCCAGCAGCTGGGGACAGGGTGAGGCTTTCTTT; CDR3aa: CASSWGQGEAFF
abundance: -; v_gene: TRBV6-1; d_gene: TRBD1; j_gene: TRBJ1-1; CDR3nt: TGTGCCAGCAGTGCCGGCCCGACAGGGCGGATGAGCACTGAAGCTTTCTTT; CDR3aa: CASSAGPTGRMSTEAFF
abundance: -; v_gene: TRBV7-2; d_gene: -; j_gene: TRBJ1-6; CDR3nt: TGTGCCAGCAGCTTATTTGTTTCACCCCTCCACTTT; CDR3aa: CASSLFVSPLHF
abundance: -; v_gene: TRBV7-9; d_gene: -; j_gene: TRBJ1-5; CDR3nt: TGTGCCAGCACCCCTTTAGGAACAACTTCGAGGCCCCAGCATTTT; CDR3aa: CASTPLGTTSRPQHF
abundance: once; v_gene: TRBV5-1; d_gene: TRBD1; j_gene: TRBJ1-4; CDR3nt: TGCGCCAGCAGCTTACTACAGGGGATGGGAGAAAAACTGTTTTTT; CDR3aa: CASSLLQGMGEKLFF
abundance: once; v_gene: TRBV19; d_gene: -; j_gene: TRBJ1-1; CDR3nt: TGTGCCAGTGCGTTAGCCGGGGGTGGGAACACTGAAGCTTTCTTT; CDR3aa: CASALAGGGNTEAFF
abundance: -; v_gene: TRBV21-1; d_gene: -; j_gene: TRBJ2-7; CDR3nt: TGTGCCAGCAGCAAAGATTGGGGGCACTGGACTTACGAGCAGTACTTC; CDR3aa: CASSKDWGHWTYEQYF
abundance: -; v_gene: TRBV27; d_gene: TRBD1; j_gene: TRBJ2-1; CDR3nt: TGTGCCAGCAGTCCCGACAGGGGGACCTACAATGAGCAGTTCTTC; CDR3aa: CASSPDRGTYNEQFF
abundance: -; v_gene: TRBV7-8; d_gene: -; j_gene: TRBJ2-2; CDR3nt: TGTGCCAGCAGCTCGGGACGGGCGAACACCGGGGAGCTGTTTTTT; CDR3aa: CASSSGRANTGELFF
abundance: few; v_gene: TRBV24-1; d_gene: TRBD2; j_gene: TRBJ2-1; CDR3nt: TGTGCCACCAGTGATGGGGGACTAGCGGGATCCAATGAGCAGTTCTTC; CDR3aa: CATSDGGLAGSNEQFF
abundance: -; v_gene: TRBV5-6; d_gene: -; j_gene: TRBJ2-2; CDR3nt: TGTGCCAGCAGCTTCCGGGAGATAAGCACCGGGGAGCTGTTTTTT; CDR3aa: CASSFREISTGELFF
abundance: -; v_gene: TRBV2; d_gene: -; j_gene: TRBJ1-2; CDR3nt: TGTGCCAGCAGTGACCGGGGGGCCAGGGGCTACACCTTC; CDR3aa: CASSDRGARGYTF
abundance: -; v_gene: TRBV7-8; d_gene: TRBD1; j_gene: TRBJ1-3; CDR3nt: TGTGCCAGCAGCTTACAGGGGGCTCGCTCTGGAAACACCATATATTTT; CDR3aa: CASSLQGARSGNTIYF
abundance: -; v_gene: TRBV4-1; d_gene: -; j_gene: TRBJ2-5; CDR3nt: TGCGCCAGCAGCCAAGAAGGGCATCTCCAAGAGACCCAGTACTTC; CDR3aa: CASSQEGHLQETQYF
abundance: -; v_gene: TRBV15; d_gene: -; j_gene: TRBJ1-4; CDR3nt: TGTGCCACCAGCAGAGATCCCAGGGATGAAAAACTGTTTTTT; CDR3aa: CATSRDPRDEKLFF
abundance: -; v_gene: TRBV12-3/TRBV12-4; d_gene: TRBD1; j_gene: TRBJ2-5; CDR3nt: TGTGCCAGCAGTTCGTACAGGGGAGAGACCCAGTACTTC; CDR3aa: CASSSYRGETQYF